The 16 T cell receptor beta chains below come from one sample, sequenced in a study of control samples from healthy donors and cancer patients. The assay was immunoSEQ multiplex PCR, and TCRdb's table has in-frame clones only and misses some. The sample yields around 75,000 clones, 85% to 95% seen once. Material: blood. These receptor sequences come from a woman aged 55-70 years in good health.

V gene TRBV5-5 combines with J gene TRBJ1-2; 8 positions agree with TRBD1. CDR3 length equals 15 residues. Germline CDR1 and CDR2: SGHKS and YYEKEE (reference sequence). V dropped 3 bases and J dropped 2; count of bases not matched to a gene: 6. The CDR3 DNA reads as TGTGCCAGCAGCTGGAACAGGGGGGTCAACTATGGCTACACCTTC. It codes for CASSWNRGVNYGYTF. The whole variable domain, remainder taken from reference TRBV5-5 and TRBJ1-2, is DAGVTQSPTHLIKTRGQQVTLRCSPISGHKSVSWYQQVLGQGPQFIFQYYEKEERGRGNFPDRFSARQFPNYSSELNVNALLLGDSALYLCASSWNRGVNYGYTFGSGTRLTVV.

This chain joins TRBV7-2 and TRBJ1-1; D ambiguous. CDR3 length equals 14 residues. Germline-derived CDR1 and CDR2 are SGHTA and FQGNSA. Trimming took 5 bases from V and 4 from J, leaving 14 bases between them. CDR3 DNA: TGTGCCAGCAGCCTACAAGGAGAAATCACTGAAGCTTTCTTT. Its translation: CASSLQGEITEAFF.

This clone has only one observation. The gene calls are TRBV25-1 and TRBJ2-2, with TRBD1 matching 10 bases. V dropped 7 bases and J dropped 4; count of bases not matched to a gene: 3. This CDR3 spans 14 amino acids. Germline V gene data show CDR1 as MGHDK and CDR2 as SYGVNS. The CDR3 spells CASNDRGLTGELFF. The CDR3 nucleotides are TGTGCCAGCAACGACAGGGGGCTCACCGGGGAGCTGTTTTTT.

The V call is TRBV19, the J call TRBJ1-1; D uncertain. The CDR3 runs 14 residues. V lost 2 bases to trimming and J lost 0 bases, with 7 bases between them. Germline V CDR1 and CDR2: LNHDA, SQIVND (reference sequence). CDR3 in DNA: TGTGCCAGTAGTATAAAACTGATGAACACTGAAGCTTTCTTT. Translating it yields CASSIKLMNTEAFF.

CDR3 sequence (DNA): TGCAGCGCACACCATAGCGGGGGGGGTACGACTGAAGCTTTCTTT. Protein product: CSAHHSGGGTTEAFF. The rearrangement joins TRBV29-1 to TRBJ1-1, with a weak D call TRBD1 (5 bases). Trimming cost V 7 bases and J 5 bases, with 23 bases left between them. Germline CDR1 reads SQVTM; CDR2 reads ANQGSEA. The CDR3 runs 15 residues.

On this clone itself: This sample also contains other DNA sequences that code for the same CDR3. This rearrangement joins TRBV2 to TRBJ2-2; D is uncertain. The CDR3 is 13 amino acids. Trimming took 1 base from V and 4 from J, leaving 4 bases between them. Germline-derived CDR1 and CDR2 are SNHLY and FYNNEI. The CDR3 DNA reads as TGTGCCAGCAGTGAAGGGCCCACCGGGGAGCTGTTTTTT. The encoded protein is CASSEGPTGELFF.

V gene TRBV28 combines with J gene TRBJ2-5; tentatively, D is TRBD2 (6 bases). The germline V gene has CDR1 MDHEN and CDR2 SYDVKM. The CDR3 contains 16 residues. V lost 3 bases and J 5 bases, leaving 19 bases between the germline ends. In nucleotides, the CDR3 is TGTGCCAGCAGTTTTCCGCGCGGGATCCCCCAGGAGACCCAGTACTTC. This codes for CASSFPRGIPQETQYF.

This clone was observed a single time. J is TRBJ1-6 and V is TRBV7-8; D uncertain. The CDR3 loop spans 16 amino acids. Looked up from germline, CDR1 is SGHVS and CDR2 is FQNEAQ. Trimming took off 5 bases at V and 8 bases at J, with 19 bases between the two ends. CDR3 coding DNA: TGTGCCAGCAGCACGACCCGCGGCGGGGTTCATTCACCCCTCCACTTT. Amino acid sequence: CASSTTRGGVHSPLHF.

The chain links TRBV9 to TRBJ2-1; 8 bases align to TRBD2. Germline CDR1 reads SGDLS; CDR2 reads YYNGEE. The CDR3 consists of 15 residues. V shed 0 bases and J 3 bases; nucleotides not matched to a gene: 2. The CDR3 protein is CASSVGAGGYNEQFF. The DNA for the CDR3 is TGTGCCAGCAGCGTAGGCGCGGGAGGCTACAATGAGCAGTTCTTC.

The genes are TRBV5-1 and TRBJ2-7, with TRBD1 matching 8 bases. Germline CDR1 SGHRS, CDR2 YFSETQ. After removal of 4 bases from V and 3 bases from J, the junction contained 0 bases not matched to a gene. This CDR3 region has 12 residues. This CDR3 is CASSGQGYEQYF. The CDR3 DNA is TGCGCCAGCAGCGGACAGGGCTACGAGCAGTACTTC.

The chain combines TRBV28 with TRBJ1-1; D is unclear. The germline V gene encodes CDR1 MDHEN and CDR2 SYDVKM. The ends were cut back, 5 bases at V and 0 bases at J, with 10 bases in the middle. The CDR3 covers 14 residues. DNA for the CDR3: TGTGCCAGCAGTCGCGGACGGATGAACACTGAAGCTTTCTTT. Its protein product is CASSRGRMNTEAFF.

This chain joins TRBV27 and TRBJ2-7; 10 positions match TRBD1. Germline loops: CDR1 MNHEY, CDR2 SMNVEV (reference sequence). There are 17 residues in the CDR3. With 0 bases clipped from V and 3 bases from J, the junction kept 8 bases outside the gene matches. The CDR3 here is CASSLSPGQGTFYEQYF. The CDR3 region has the DNA TGTGCCAGCAGTTTATCCCCGGGACAGGGGACCTTCTACGAGCAGTACTTC.

The chain's CDR3 is CASSFGQATGELFF. The DNA of the CDR3 is TGTGCCAGCAGTTTTGGACAGGCCACCGGGGAGCTGTTTTTT. The rearrangement joins TRBV27 to TRBJ2-2; 7 bases are a match to TRBD1. J was trimmed by 4 bases and V by 3 bases; bases with no gene match: 2. CDR3 length: 14 residues. CDR1 is MNHEY, CDR2 SMNVEV, per germline (reference sequence).

This clone came up once. DNA of the CDR3: TGTGCCAGCAGCACCGGACAGGGGAACTATGGCTACACCTTC. Its translation is CASSTGQGNYGYTF. The chain employs TRBV5-5 and TRBJ1-2; 9 nucleotides match TRBD1. Per germline, CDR1 SGHKS and CDR2 YYEKEE (reference sequence). This CDR3 spans 14 amino acids. Unmatched junction bases numbered 3, after V lost 4 bases and J lost 2 bases.

This chain uses TRBV30 with TRBJ2-7, with 10 nucleotides matching TRBD2. Germline loops: CDR1 GTSNPN, CDR2 SVGIG (reference sequence). The CDR3 has 13 amino acids. V dropped 5 bases and J dropped 1; count of bases not matched to a gene: 2. CDR3 nucleotides: TGTGCCTGGTCTAGCGGGGGTTCCTACGAGCAGTACTTC. Amino acids: CAWSSGGSYEQYF.

V is TRBV6-5 and J is TRBJ1-1; 8 bases align to TRBD1. The CDR3 extends over 14 amino acids. V was pared by 6 bases and J by 3 bases, with 6 bases of the junction left unmatched. The germline V gene has CDR1 MNHEY and CDR2 SVGAGI. Here the CDR3 reads CASRTGRGHTEAFF. Here the CDR3 DNA reads TGTGCCAGCAGAACCGGCAGGGGGCACACTGAAGCTTTCTTT.